This T cell receptor (beta chain) stems from a study of OX40 agonist ivuxolimab in advanced cancers. The wider study: In this trial design, patients received ivuxolimab intravenously at 0.01 to 10 mg/kg every 2 weeks. Eligibility admitted prior anti-PD-1, anti-PD-L1 or anti-CTLA-4 therapy; around 41% had some. Study results and limitations: By week 6 at 0.1 to 3.0 mg/kg, blood CD4+ and CD8+ T cells had expanded clonally.

V shed 0 bases and J 8 bases; nucleotides not matched to a gene: 2. The CDR3 totals 15 residues. The germline CDR1 and CDR2 sequences are SGDLS and YYNGEE. Only in-frame clones appear in the TCRdb table, and some are missing; sequencing was by immunoSEQ multiplex PCR. The table records some 80,000 clones, 94% of them present only once. On this clone: Its antigen is currently unknown.

Sequences were derived from CD4+ or CD8+ T cells sorted from blood, sampled in a trial of the OX40 agonist ivuxolimab. This TCR was sampled from an adult with an advanced solid tumor such as melanoma, head and neck, liver or kidney cancer. The V and J genes are TRBV9 and TRBJ2-1; 13 bases are shared with TRBD2. The CDR3 region has the DNA TGTGCCAGCAGCGTAGGCACTAGCGGGGGGGATGAGCAGTTCTTC. Translating it yields CASSVGTSGGDEQFF.